This T cell receptor (beta chain) was recorded in a study of Tregs in tolerant kidney transplant recipients. On the study more broadly: FACS sorting followed a 6-day coculture of CFSE-labeled recipient PBMCs with irradiated graft donor PBMCs. Regarding the study as a whole: Biological reproducibility was not directly addressed, but technical replication error appeared minimal. The most relevant donor-specific Treg TCRbeta repertoire apparently came from expansion with activated donor B cells. Findings come from small patient numbers and require larger validation.

This clone is categorized as large. No antigen is known for it. Assay: immunoSEQ multiplex PCR; the TCRdb copy retains only in-frame clones and omits some. The table shows about 4,800 clones, with over 35% occurring only once. From germline, CDR1 is SGHVS and CDR2 FNYEAQ. Deletions cut 5 bases from V and 3 bases from J, with 17 bases between. CDR3 size: 15 residues. Material: CD8+ T cells from blood cultured with allogeneic cells. This chain links TRBV7-6 with TRBJ2-7; a weak D match, TRBD1 (6 bases). The source of this sequence is a human donor in good health. The DNA for the CDR3 is TGTGCCAGCAGCCCTGAGATAGGACAGAGCTACGAGCAGTACTTC. Protein sequence: CASSPEIGQSYEQYF.